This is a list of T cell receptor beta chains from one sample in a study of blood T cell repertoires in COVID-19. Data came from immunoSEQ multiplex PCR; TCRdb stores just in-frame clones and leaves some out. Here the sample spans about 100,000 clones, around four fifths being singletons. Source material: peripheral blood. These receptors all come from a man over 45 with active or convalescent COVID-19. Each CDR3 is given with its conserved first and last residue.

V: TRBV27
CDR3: CASSLFSSAGASTDTQYF

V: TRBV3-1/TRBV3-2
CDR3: CASSHDSGQVATNEKLFF

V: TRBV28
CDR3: CASSSPGRVSPLHF

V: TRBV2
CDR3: CASSRDWGSEANEKLFF

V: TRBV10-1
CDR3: CASSESAGVGTEAFF

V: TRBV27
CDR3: CASSYSGGDNYGYTF

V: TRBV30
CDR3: CAWSEFRDKAFF

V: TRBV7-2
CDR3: CASSNQRQGALQPQHF

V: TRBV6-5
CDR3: CASSLSGYLTDTQYF

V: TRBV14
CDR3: CASSFLEVGEQYF

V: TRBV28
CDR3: CASSSFLGGGKTEAFF

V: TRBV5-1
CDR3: CASSLDRGEQYF

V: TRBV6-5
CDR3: CASRDLDRGVTEAFF

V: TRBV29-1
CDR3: CSVDNSGARHEQFF

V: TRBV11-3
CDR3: CASSLTGSGGELFF

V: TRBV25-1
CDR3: CASSEYGSGRAHEQYF

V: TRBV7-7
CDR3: CASSLEQEETQYF

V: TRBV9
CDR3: CASSGGPTGPYEQYF

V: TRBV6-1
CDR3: CASSEQGMTYEQYF

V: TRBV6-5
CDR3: CASKDPGLADTQYF

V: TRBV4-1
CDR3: CASSAGQGNFYGYTF

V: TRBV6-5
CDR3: CASSSTGGVNYGYTF

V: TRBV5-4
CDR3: CASSLDRVGEQYF

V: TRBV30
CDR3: CAWSGAGEPIYF

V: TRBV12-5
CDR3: CASGLVLSGTGGVNEQFF

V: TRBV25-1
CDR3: CASTDRGTEAFF

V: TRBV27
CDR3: CASKEETGVEKLFF

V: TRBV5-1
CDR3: CASSYDRGRTDTQYF

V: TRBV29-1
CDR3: CSVDGAGSYEQYF